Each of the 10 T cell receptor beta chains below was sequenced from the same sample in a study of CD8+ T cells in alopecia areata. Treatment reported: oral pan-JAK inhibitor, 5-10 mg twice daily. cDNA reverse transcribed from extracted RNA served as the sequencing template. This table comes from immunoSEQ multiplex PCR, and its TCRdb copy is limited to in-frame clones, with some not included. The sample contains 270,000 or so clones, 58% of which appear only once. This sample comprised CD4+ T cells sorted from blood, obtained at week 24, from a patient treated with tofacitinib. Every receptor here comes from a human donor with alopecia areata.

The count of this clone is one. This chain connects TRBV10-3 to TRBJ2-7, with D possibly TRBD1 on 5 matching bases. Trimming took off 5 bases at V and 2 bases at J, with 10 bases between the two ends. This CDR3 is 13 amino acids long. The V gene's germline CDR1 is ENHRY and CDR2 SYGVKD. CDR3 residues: CAISPDRAYEQYF. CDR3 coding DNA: TGTGCCATCAGTCCCGACAGAGCCTACGAGCAGTACTTC.

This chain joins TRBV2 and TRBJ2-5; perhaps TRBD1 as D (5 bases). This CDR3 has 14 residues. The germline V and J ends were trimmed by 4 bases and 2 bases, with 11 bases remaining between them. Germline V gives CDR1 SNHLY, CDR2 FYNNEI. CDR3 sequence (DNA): TGTGCCAGCAGTGGGGGCTCCTATCAAGAGACCCAGTACTTC. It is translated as CASSGGSYQETQYF.

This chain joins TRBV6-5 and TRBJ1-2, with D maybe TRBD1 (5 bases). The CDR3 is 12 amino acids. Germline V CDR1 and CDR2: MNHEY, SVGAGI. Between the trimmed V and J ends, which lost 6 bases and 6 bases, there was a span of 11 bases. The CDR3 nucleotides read TGTGCCAGCAGCCCTCGCAGGGATGGCTACACCTTC. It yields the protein CASSPRRDGYTF.

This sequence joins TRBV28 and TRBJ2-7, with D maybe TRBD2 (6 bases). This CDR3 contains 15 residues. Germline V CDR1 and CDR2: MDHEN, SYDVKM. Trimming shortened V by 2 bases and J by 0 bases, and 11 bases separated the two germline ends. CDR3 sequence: CASSLHGGSSYEQYF. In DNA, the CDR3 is TGTGCCAGCAGTTTACATGGGGGGAGCTCCTACGAGCAGTACTTC.

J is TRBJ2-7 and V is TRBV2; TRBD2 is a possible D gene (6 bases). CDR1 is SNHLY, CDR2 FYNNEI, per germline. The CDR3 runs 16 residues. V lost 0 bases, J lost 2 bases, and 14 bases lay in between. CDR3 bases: TGTGCCAGCAGTGAAGCGGGCGGGGCCAATCCCTACGAGCAGTACTTC. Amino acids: CASSEAGGANPYEQYF.

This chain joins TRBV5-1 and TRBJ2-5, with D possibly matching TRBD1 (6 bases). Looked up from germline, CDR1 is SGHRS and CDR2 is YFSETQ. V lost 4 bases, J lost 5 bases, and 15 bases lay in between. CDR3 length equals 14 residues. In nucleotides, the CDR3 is TGCGCCAGCAGCCTGGGGGCCCCGGGGGAGACCCAGTACTTC. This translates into CASSLGAPGETQYF.

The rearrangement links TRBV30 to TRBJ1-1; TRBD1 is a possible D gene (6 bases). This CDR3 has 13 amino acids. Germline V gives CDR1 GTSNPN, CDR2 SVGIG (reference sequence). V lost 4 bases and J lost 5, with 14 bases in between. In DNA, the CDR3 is TGTGCCTGGACGAGGGGGAGAAGGACTGAAGCTTTCTTT. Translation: CAWTRGRRTEAFF.

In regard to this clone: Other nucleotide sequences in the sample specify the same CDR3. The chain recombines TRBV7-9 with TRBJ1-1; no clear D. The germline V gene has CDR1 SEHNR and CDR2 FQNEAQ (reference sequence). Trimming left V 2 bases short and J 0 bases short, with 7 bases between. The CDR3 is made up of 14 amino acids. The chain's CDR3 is CASSLRQLNTEAFF. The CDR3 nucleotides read TGTGCCAGCAGCTTACGCCAGTTGAACACTGAAGCTTTCTTT.

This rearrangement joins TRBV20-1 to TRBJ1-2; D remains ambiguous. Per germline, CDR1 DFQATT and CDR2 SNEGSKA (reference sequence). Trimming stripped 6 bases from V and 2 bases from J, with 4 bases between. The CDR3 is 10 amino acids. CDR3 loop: CSAENYGYTF. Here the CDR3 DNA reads TGCAGTGCGGAAAACTATGGCTACACCTTC.

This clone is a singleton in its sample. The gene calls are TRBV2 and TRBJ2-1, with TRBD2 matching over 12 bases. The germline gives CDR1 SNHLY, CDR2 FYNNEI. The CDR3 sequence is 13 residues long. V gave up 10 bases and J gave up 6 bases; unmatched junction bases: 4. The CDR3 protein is CATSGGGSNEQFF. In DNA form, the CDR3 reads TGTGCCACTAGCGGGGGGGGCAGCAATGAGCAGTTCTTC. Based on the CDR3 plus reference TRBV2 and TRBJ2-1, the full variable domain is EPEVTQTPSHQVTQMGQEVILRCVPISNHLYFYWYRQILGQKVEFLVSFYNNEISEKSEIFDDQFSVERPDGSNFTLKIRSTKLEDSAMYFCATSGGGSNEQFFGPGTRLTVL.